This T cell receptor (beta chain) stems from a study of blood T cells in healthy people across ages. This clonotype was observed a few times. This CDR3 comprises 16 residues. Germline assignment: CDR1 KGHDR and CDR2 SFDVKD. Trimming left V 5 bases short and J 0 bases short, with 13 bases between. A second about 6 to 12 cycle PCR used barcoded and J-beta primers. A single record per CDR3 protein comes from TCRdb applying MiXCR to the 5' RACE reads. The sample includes 1.5 million to 1.9 million distinct CDR3 sequences, approximately 43% of them seen just once. This sequence originates from a woman aged 18-29 years in good health. Sequenced sample: blood. V and J are TRBV24-1 and TRBJ2-1; maybe TRBD1 (6 bases). The CDR3 protein is CATSGWDKSSYNEQFF. For the CDR3, the DNA is TGTGCCACCAGTGGTTGGGACAAAAGCTCCTACAATGAGCAGTTCTTC.